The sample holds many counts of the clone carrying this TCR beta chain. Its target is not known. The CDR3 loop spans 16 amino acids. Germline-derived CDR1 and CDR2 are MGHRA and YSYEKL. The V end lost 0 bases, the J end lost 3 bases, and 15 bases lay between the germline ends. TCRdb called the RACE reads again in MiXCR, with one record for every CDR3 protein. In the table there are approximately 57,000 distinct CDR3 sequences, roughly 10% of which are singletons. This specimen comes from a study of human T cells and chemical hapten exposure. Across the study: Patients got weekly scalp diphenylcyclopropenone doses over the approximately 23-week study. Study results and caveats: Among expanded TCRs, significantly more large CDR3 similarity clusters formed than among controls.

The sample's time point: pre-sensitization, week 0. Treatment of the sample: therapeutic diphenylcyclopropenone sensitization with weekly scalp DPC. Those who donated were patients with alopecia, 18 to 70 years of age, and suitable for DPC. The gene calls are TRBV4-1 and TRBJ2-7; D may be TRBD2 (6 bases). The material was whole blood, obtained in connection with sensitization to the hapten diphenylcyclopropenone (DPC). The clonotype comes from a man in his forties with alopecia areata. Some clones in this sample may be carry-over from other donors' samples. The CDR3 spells CASSQESGGKSYEQYF. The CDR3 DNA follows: TGCGCCAGCAGCCAAGAGTCGGGCGGGAAGAGCTACGAGCAGTACTTC.